Following are 28 T cell receptor beta chains from one sample sequenced in a study of breast tumors, draining lymph nodes, adjacent tissues (dated by TCRdb to 2016 to 2017). The protocol used for the library was multiplex PCR. TCRdb shows the sequencer as Illumina HiSeq 2000. TCRdb redid the processing of the public reads, applying fastp at Q25 and MiXCR, and retained in-frame beta chains. A single entry per CDR3 protein holds the most common genes and DNA from its merged rows. This sample holds approximately 170,000 distinct CDR3 sequences; 30% to 35% were observed only once. About 3.9% of the sample comes from the top ten. The axillary draining lymph nodes of breast cancer patients were the source of the lymph node samples. The sample consisted of axillary lymph node tissue. The receptors stem from a female donor with breast cancer. Some clones in this sample may be carry-over from other donors' samples.

The sample holds one count of this clonotype. A much more abundant neighbour one base away suggests this may be a read error. Lacking the conserved final phenylalanine or tryptophan, this CDR3 likely reflects a read error. The V and J genes are TRBV6-5 and TRBJ2-3; no reliable D call. V lost 6 bases to trimming and J lost 6 bases, with 13 bases between them. The CDR3 contains 13 residues. The germline CDR1 and CDR2 sequences are MNHEY and SVGAGI. Written as DNA, the CDR3 is TGTGCCAGCAGACTCAACGGTTTTGATACGCAGTATCTT. Protein sequence: CASRLNGFDTQYL.

The chain links TRBV28 to TRBJ2-5; no clear D gene. Per the germline V gene, CDR1 is MDHEN and CDR2 is SYDVKM. CDR3 length: 11 amino acids. Trimming stripped 7 bases from V and 9 bases from J, with 12 bases between. CDR3 bases: TGTGCCAGCACCTCTTTGTGGGCCCAGTACTTC. Its translation is CASTSLWAQYF.

This clonotype was seen at least ten times. CDR3 residues: CASRLGQGGYTF. Here the CDR3 DNA reads TGTGCCAGCAGGCTTGGACAGGGAGGCTACACCTTC. This chain connects TRBV4-2 to TRBJ1-2; TRBD1 matches at 8 bases. Per germline, CDR1 LGHNA and CDR2 YNFKEQ. V shed 6 bases and J 8 bases; nucleotides not matched to a gene: 5. This CDR3 has 12 residues.

At least ten counts were recorded for this clonotype. This sequence joins TRBV7-7 and TRBJ2-3; 8 bases agree with TRBD2. The CDR3 runs 14 residues. Looked up from germline, CDR1 is SSHAT and CDR2 is FNYEAQ (reference sequence). Trimming at V came to 3 bases and at J to 5 bases, leaving 4 bases not matched to a gene. CDR3 sequence: CASSFGRERDTQYF. The CDR3 bases are TGTGCCAGCAGCTTCGGGAGGGAGAGAGATACGCAGTATTTT.

On this clonotype itself: This CDR3 fails to terminate in the conserved phenylalanine or tryptophan, so it likely reflects a read error. The chain is built from TRBV7-7 and TRBJ1-4; D gene uncertain. The CDR3 is 15 amino acids. Germline V gives CDR1 SSHAT, CDR2 FNYEAQ (reference sequence). The CDR3 nucleotides are TGTGCTAGCAGCCCCACGGACGGGTATAATGAAAAACTGTTTTCT. This gives the protein CASSPTDGYNEKLFS.

Turning to this clonotype: In this CDR3 the conserved last residue, phenylalanine or tryptophan, is missing, so a read error is likely. V is TRBV12-3 or TRBV12-4 and J is TRBJ1-5; D may be TRBD1 (5 bases). The CDR3 sequence is 14 residues long. V was cut by 1 base and J by 9 bases, with 13 bases left in between. The CDR3 loop reads CASSLGASGGPQHL. CDR3 coding DNA: TGTGCCAGCAGTTTAGGGGCTAGCGGGGGGCCCCAGCATCTT.

The rearrangement uses TRBV6-2 or TRBV6-3 and TRBJ2-7; TRBD2 agrees at 7 bases. The V gene's germline CDR1 is MNHEY and CDR2 SVGEGT. V shed 0 bases, J shed 2 bases, and the junction held 7 bases outside the gene matches. CDR3 length: 16 residues. DNA of the CDR3: TGTGCCAGCAGTTACTCCGGGGGGAGGTTTACCTACGAGCAGTACTTC. Translation: CASSYSGGRFTYEQYF.

Concerning this clonotype: At one boundary the junction diverges from the germline segment, which might be a read error. The chain recombines TRBV2 with TRBJ1-4, with D perhaps TRBD1 (5 bases). This CDR3 spans 15 amino acids. The germline V gene has CDR1 SNHLY and CDR2 FYNNEI. Here the CDR3 DNA reads TGTGCCAGCGGTGAAGCTTTGGCAGGGAAGGCAAAACTGTTTTTT. Translated: CASGEALAGKAKLFF.

This clonotype was seen ten or more times. The J gene is TRBJ2-7, the V gene TRBV9; a possible D gene is TRBD1 (5 bases). There are 11 residues in the CDR3. V lost 3 bases, J lost 6 bases, and 7 bases lay in between. Germline loops: CDR1 SGDLS, CDR2 YYNGEE. The CDR3 coding sequence is TGTGCCAGCAGCGATGGGGCCGAGCAGTACTTC. As protein: CASSDGAEQYF.

For this clonotype: The conserved phenylalanine or tryptophan normally closing the CDR3 is absent here, so this likely arose from a read error. No DNA is shown, since the ends of the CDR3 on it are uncertain; the CDR3 is the one TCRdb lists. The chain employs TRBV30 and TRBJ2-7; no DNA check was done on the table's D call, TRBD2. The CDR3 extends over 15 residues, inclusive of both ends. Germline V gene lookup returns CDR1 GTSNPN and CDR2 SVGIG (reference sequence). The CDR3 sequence is CAWSVASGISPTSST.

This clonotype was observed a single time. The gene calls are TRBV9 and TRBJ2-2; 10 bases are shared with TRBD2. From germline, CDR1 is SGDLS and CDR2 YYNGEE. With V trimmed by 3 bases and J by 5 bases, 16 bases remained unmatched. CDR3 size: 19 residues. The CDR3 loop is CASSDPSGGTTHWTGELFF. The CDR3 coding sequence is TGTGCCAGCAGCGACCCTAGCGGGGGAACCACCCATTGGACCGGGGAGCTGTTTTTT.

This clonotype appeared many times. This chain links TRBV7-2 with TRBJ2-1; D is undetermined. The CDR3 length is 15 residues. Trimming took 2 bases from V and 5 from J, leaving 13 bases between them. CDR1 and CDR2 from the germline V gene are SGHTA and FQGNSA. The CDR3 protein is CASSLPWTLDNEQFF. In nucleotides, the CDR3 is TGTGCCAGCAGCTTACCTTGGACCCTAGACAATGAGCAGTTCTTC.

V is TRBV29-1 and J is TRBJ1-4; 9 bases map to TRBD1. After removal of 5 bases from V and 1 base from J, the junction contained 2 bases not matched to a gene. The CDR3 sequence is 14 residues long. Looked up from germline, CDR1 is SQVTM and CDR2 is ANQGSEA. CDR3 in amino acids: CSVRQGGTNEKLFF. The DNA for the CDR3 is TGCAGCGTTAGACAGGGGGGAACTAATGAAAAACTGTTTTTT. The whole variable domain, remainder taken from reference TRBV29-1 and TRBJ1-4, is SAVISQKPSRDICQRGTSLTIQCQVDSQVTMMFWYRQQPGQSLTLIATANQGSEATYESGFVIDKFPISRPNLTFSTLTVSNMSPEDSSIYLCSVRQGGTNEKLFFGSGTQLSVL.

This chain connects TRBV4-2 to TRBJ2-3; TRBD1 aligns across 8 bases. CDR1 is LGHNA, CDR2 YNFKEQ, per germline. J was trimmed by 4 bases and V by 5 bases; bases with no gene match: 8. This CDR3 is 15 amino acids long. CDR3 coding DNA: TGTGCCAGCAGCTACCGACAGGGGAAGGCAGATACGCAGTATTTT. Protein sequence: CASSYRQGKADTQYF.

This clonotype was seen many times. The chain links TRBV7-9 to TRBJ2-3; no firm D call. V lost 2 bases and J lost 3, with 6 bases in between. The CDR3 covers 13 residues. Germline V gene sequence: CDR1 SEHNR, CDR2 FQNEAQ (reference sequence). The CDR3 reads CASSLLETDTQYF. The CDR3 DNA sequence: TGTGCCAGCAGCTTACTGGAGACAGATACGCAGTATTTT.

Of note for this clonotype: The CDR3 ends on some other residue instead of the conserved phenylalanine or tryptophan, so this is likely a read error. V is TRBV9 and J is TRBJ2-5, with TRBD2 matching over 7 bases. V shed 2 bases and J 2 bases; nucleotides not matched to a gene: 0. CDR3 size: 13 residues. CDR1 is SGDLS, CDR2 YYNGEE, per germline. This chain's CDR3 is CASSVGGQETQYS. The CDR3 DNA follows: TGTGCCAGCAGCGTCGGGGGGCAAGAGACCCAGTACTCC.

Worth noting for this clonotype: This clone may be a read error of a much larger clone one base away. V and J are TRBV6-1 and TRBJ1-2; unclear D gene. Trimming cost V 6 bases and J 8 bases, with 13 bases left between them. The CDR3 spans 12 residues. Germline V gene data show CDR1 as MNHNS and CDR2 as SASEGT. The CDR3 DNA sequence: TGTGCCAGCAGCCGGACGGCGTCGGGCTACACCTTC. It yields the protein CASSRTASGYTF.

This clonotype was recorded many times. The rearrangement joins TRBV20-1 to TRBJ2-1; TRBD2 agrees at 11 bases. V lost 1 base to trimming and J lost 7 bases; unmatched junction nucleotides: 9. Germline assignment: CDR1 DFQATT and CDR2 SNEGSKA (reference sequence). The CDR3 totals 16 residues. CDR3 protein: CSARGLSGRAWNEQFF. The CDR3 nucleotides read TGCAGTGCTAGAGGCCTTAGCGGGAGGGCCTGGAATGAGCAGTTCTTC.

The table lists this clonotype with many counts. J is TRBJ1-3 and V is TRBV6-6; 9 positions agree with TRBD1. Germline CDR1 and CDR2: MNHNY and SVGAGI (reference sequence). V shed 4 bases and J 3 bases; nucleotides not matched to a gene: 10. CDR3 length: 17 amino acids. The CDR3 region is CASSFQTGGMGGNTIYF. CDR3 coding DNA: TGTGCCAGCAGTTTCCAAACAGGGGGCATGGGTGGAAACACCATATATTTT.

The chain carries TRBV11-2 and TRBJ1-4, with a tentative D call TRBD1 (6 bases). CDR1 is SGHAT, CDR2 FQNNGV, per germline. Trimming took 5 bases from V and 7 from J, leaving 14 bases between them. CDR3 size: 14 residues. CDR3 amino acids: CASSKGGVGEKLFF. The DNA for the CDR3 is TGTGCCAGCAGCAAAGGGGGAGTCGGTGAAAAACTGTTTTTT.

This clonotype came up many times. V usage is TRBV19 and J usage is TRBJ2-1, with 7 bases fitting TRBD1. Germline V gene data show CDR1 as LNHDA and CDR2 as SQIVND (reference sequence). V trimming: 9 bases; J trimming: 2 bases; junction bases outside the gene matches: 7. The CDR3 runs to 14 residues. In DNA form, the CDR3 reads TGTGCCAGCAACAGGGGTGCAACCTACAATGAGCAGTTCTTC. Encoded protein: CASNRGATYNEQFF. Complete variable domain (other parts from reference TRBV19 and TRBJ2-1): DGGITQSPKYLFRKEGQNVTLSCEQNLNHDAMYWYRQDPGQGLRLIYYSQIVNDFQKGDIAEGYSVSREKKESFPLTVTSAQKNPTAFYLCASNRGATYNEQFFGPGTRLTVL.

This clonotype was observed at least ten times. The V and J genes are TRBV9 and TRBJ2-3, with TRBD1 matching over 12 bases. The CDR3 runs 17 residues. J was trimmed by 3 bases and V by 4 bases; bases with no gene match: 9. Germline V CDR1 and CDR2: SGDLS, YYNGEE. The DNA for the CDR3 is TGTGCCAGCAGCTGGGGGACAGGGGGCGCTCTGACAGATACGCAGTATTTT. The encoded protein is CASSWGTGGALTDTQYF. The variable domain in full, with the rest retrieved from reference TRBV9 and TRBJ2-3, is DSGVTQTPKHLITATGQRVTLRCSPRSGDLSVYWYQQSLDQGLQFLIQYYNGEERAKGNILERFSAQQFPDLHSELNLSSLELGDSALYFCASSWGTGGALTDTQYFGPGTRLTVL.

This clonotype was recorded many times. The chain employs TRBV20-1 and TRBJ1-2, with D possibly TRBD1 on 5 matching bases. V was cut by 2 bases and J by 2 bases, with 9 bases left in between. The CDR3 covers 13 residues. CDR1 DFQATT and CDR2 SNEGSKA come from the germline V gene (reference sequence). The CDR3 nucleotides read TGCAGTGCTAGACAGACAGTGAACTATGGCTACACCTTC. Its translation: CSARQTVNYGYTF.

In its sample, this clonotype was seen many times. This rearrangement joins TRBV10-1 to TRBJ2-5, with D possibly matching TRBD2 (5 bases). Germline V lookup: CDR1 WNHNN, CDR2 SYGVQD (reference sequence). This CDR3 comprises 13 residues. V lost 3 bases, J lost 5 bases, and 10 bases lay in between. CDR3 protein: CASSDPGEETQYF. The CDR3 bases are TGCGCCAGCAGTGATCCCGGGGAGGAGACCCAGTACTTC.

This clonotype showed up many times. This chain links TRBV2 with TRBJ1-2; D gene unclear. CDR1 is SNHLY and CDR2 is FYNNEI in the germline V gene. V was shortened by 8 bases and J by 7 bases, with 11 bases between the two germline ends. The CDR3 sequence is 11 residues long. The CDR3 loop reads CASEAFSGYTF. The CDR3, as DNA: TGTGCCAGCGAGGCGTTTAGTGGCTACACCTTC.

For this clonotype: This may arise from a read error, as a much more abundant clone is one base away. This is likely a read error, given that the CDR3 carries no conserved phenylalanine or tryptophan at its end. The chain links TRBV3-1 to TRBJ2-5, with 7 nucleotides matching TRBD2. The J segment lost 2 bases and the V segment lost 3 bases, leaving 3 bases of the junction unmatched. The V gene's germline CDR1 is LGHDT and CDR2 YNNKEL (reference sequence). The length of the CDR3 is 14 residues. The CDR3: CASSHKAGQETQYS. In DNA, the CDR3 is TGTGCCAGCAGCCATAAAGCGGGGCAAGAGACCCAGTACTCC.

Points on this clonotype: The DNA is left out, because the CDR3 cannot be placed on it with certainty; the CDR3 is given as TCRdb lists it. This chain uses TRBV5-1 with TRBJ2-2; TRBD1 reflects the table's D call only, with no check against the DNA. The length of the CDR3 is 24 amino acids, counting both ends. The germline V gene has CDR1 SGHRS and CDR2 YFSETQ. The CDR3 region is CASSLAGYEQYFGPGTRLTGELFF.

The sample holds a few counts of this clonotype. The chain uses TRBV6-2 or TRBV6-3 and TRBJ2-7; D possibly corresponds to TRBD1 (6 bases). The CDR3 is 15 residues long. Germline-derived CDR1 and CDR2 are MNHEY and SVGEGT. Trimming left V 7 bases short and J 5 bases short, with 21 bases between. The CDR3 region has the DNA TGTGCCAGCACTCTAACAGGGCGCCCGGTGGACGAGCAGTACTTC. Its protein product is CASTLTGRPVDEQYF.